This is a list of T cell receptor beta chains from one sample in a study of blood T cell repertoires in COVID-19. Sequencing was performed with immunoSEQ multiplex PCR; in TCRdb, only in-frame clones are kept and a portion is missing. The data contain about 49,000 clones, about 85% of them singletons. The material sequenced was peripheral blood. The source is a human donor in a cohort sampled during active COVID-19. The CDR3 runs from the conserved cysteine through the conserved F or W. The order of the fields is clone size, J gene, V gene, D gene, CDR3 DNA, CDR3 protein. The D gene is left open where the match is weak. Clone size is given for some rows only: seen once, a few or many times, or a class if the clone is expanded.

size: NA
J: TRBJ1-2
V: TRBV6-6
D: TRBD1
DNA: TGTGCCAGCCTACAGGGGCTAGGTAATGGCTACACCTTC
CDR3: CASLQGLGNGYTF

size: NA
J: TRBJ2-3
V: TRBV3-1/TRBV3-2
D: NA
DNA: TGTGCCAGCAGCCTAACGGGACACACAGATACGCAGTATTTT
CDR3: CASSLTGHTDTQYF

size: NA
J: TRBJ1-5
V: TRBV6-6
D: TRBD1
DNA: TGTGCCAGCAGTTACGGACAGGGGGGCAATCAGCCCCAGCATTTT
CDR3: CASSYGQGGNQPQHF

size: NA
J: TRBJ1-1
V: TRBV10-1
D: TRBD1
DNA: TGCGCCAGCAGTGCCGGCAGGGGGAGTACTGAAGCTTTCTTT
CDR3: CASSAGRGSTEAFF

size: NA
J: TRBJ2-1
V: TRBV18
D: TRBD1
DNA: TGTGCCAGCTCACCCCCGGGACAGAGAGCCTTGAATGAGCAGTTCTTC
CDR3: CASSPPGQRALNEQFF

size: few
J: TRBJ2-7
V: TRBV7-9
D: NA
DNA: TGTGCCAGCAGCTTCCACCAGGGGTTTGTCTACGAGCAGTACTTC
CDR3: CASSFHQGFVYEQYF

size: few
J: TRBJ2-1
V: TRBV9
D: NA
DNA: TGTGCCAGCAGCGTAGCGGCGGCTTCCTACAATGAGCAGTTCTTC
CDR3: CASSVAAASYNEQFF

size: medium-sized
J: TRBJ2-7
V: TRBV6-2/TRBV6-3
D: TRBD2
DNA: TGTGCCAGCAGTTCCCTTAGCGGGAACTACGAGCAGTACTTC
CDR3: CASSSLSGNYEQYF

size: NA
J: TRBJ1-5
V: TRBV2
D: NA
DNA: TGTGCCAGCAGTGAATCGGAGAATAAAGCCCATCAGCCCCAGCATTTT
CDR3: CASSESENKAHQPQHF

size: NA
J: TRBJ2-4
V: TRBV12-3/TRBV12-4
D: NA
DNA: TGTGCCAGCAGTTGGGCCGCCAAAAACATTCAGTACTTC
CDR3: CASSWAAKNIQYF

size: NA
J: TRBJ2-5
V: TRBV7-9
D: NA
DNA: TGTGCCAGCAGCGATCGGACGGGAAGAGAGACCCAGTACTTC
CDR3: CASSDRTGRETQYF

size: NA
J: TRBJ2-1
V: TRBV10-3
D: NA
DNA: TGTGCCATCAGTGAGTTACAACTTATCTCGGGAGACAGCCGGAATGAGCAGTTCTTC
CDR3: CAISELQLISGDSRNEQFF

size: NA
J: TRBJ1-5
V: TRBV12-3/TRBV12-4
D: NA
DNA: TGTGCCAGCTCCGACAGACACAATCAGCCCCAGCATTTT
CDR3: CASSDRHNQPQHF

size: few
J: TRBJ1-3
V: TRBV30
D: NA
DNA: TGTGCCTGGAGTGTCGGGGGCTCTGGAAACACCATATATTTT
CDR3: CAWSVGGSGNTIYF

size: NA
J: TRBJ2-7
V: TRBV5-6
D: TRBD1
DNA: TGTGCCAGCAGCTACCGGGACAGGGAATCGGCCGAGCAGTACTTC
CDR3: CASSYRDRESAEQYF

size: NA
J: TRBJ2-5
V: TRBV18
D: NA
DNA: TGTGCCAGCTCACCAAGTATCCAGGGGGAGACCCAGTACTTC
CDR3: CASSPSIQGETQYF